Listed below are T cell receptor beta chains from one sample, sequenced in a study of response to subunit inactivated influenza vaccine. TCRdb re-analysed the RT-PCR reads in MiXCR, keeping a single row per CDR3 protein. The sample includes about 620,000 distinct CDR3 sequences, about 12% of them seen just once. The sample consisted of PBMCs from blood, taken on the day of vaccination. The receptors originated from a man aged 45-65 years who received an inactivated influenza vaccine. Each CDR3 is given with its conserved first and last residue. A D gene is named only where the DNA matches it firmly. Expanded clones are given a class, and other clones once, few, many or no size at all.

len	j_gene	abundance	d_gene	v_gene	CDR3nt	CDR3aa
16	TRBJ2-3	.	TRBD1	TRBV29-1	TGCAGCGGCACCTTAGGGACAGGGCGCCGTACAGATACGCAGTATTTT	CSGTLGTGRRTDTQYF
16	TRBJ2-7	.	TRBD2	TRBV25-1	TGTGCCAGCAGTGCCTGGACTAGCGGGGGGGCTGAGGAGCAGTACTTC	CASSAWTSGGAEEQYF
15	TRBJ2-2	.	TRBD2	TRBV10-3	TGTGCCATCAGTAGTAGCGGGGGGGAGACCGGGGAGCTGTTTTTT	CAISSSGGETGELFF
12	TRBJ2-5	many	.	TRBV29-1	TGCAGCGTTGAGGCGGGTAGAGAGACCCAGTACTTC	CSVEAGRETQYF
14	TRBJ2-1	few	TRBD1	TRBV5-1	TGCGCCAGCAGCCAGGGACAGGGAGGGTATGAGCAGTTCTTC	CASSQGQGGYEQFF
14	TRBJ2-5	few	.	TRBV12-3/TRBV12-4	TGTGCCAGCAGTTCCCAGGGACAAAGAGAGACCCAGTACTTC	CASSSQGQRETQYF
16	TRBJ2-5	.	TRBD2	TRBV6-2/TRBV6-3	TGTGCCAGCAGTTACCCCAGCGGGAGAGTGGAAGAGACCCAGTACTTC	CASSYPSGRVEETQYF
15	TRBJ2-3	.	.	TRBV4-1	TGCGCCAGCAGCCAAGCGCAGCGCCCCATTGATACGCAGTATTTT	CASSQAQRPIDTQYF
14	TRBJ1-4	few	TRBD1	TRBV2	TGTGCCAGCAGTGAAGGCAGGGGGACTGAAAAACTGTTTTTT	CASSEGRGTEKLFF
13	TRBJ2-1	few	.	TRBV4-3	TGCGCCAGCAGCCCGCAGTGGCGGAATGAGCAGTTCTTC	CASSPQWRNEQFF
15	TRBJ2-7	many	TRBD2	TRBV5-1	TGCGCCAGCAGGGAGACTAGCGGGAGGGCCTACGAGCAGTACTTC	CASRETSGRAYEQYF